The present T cell receptor (beta chain) was sequenced within a study of T-cell memory formation after mild COVID-19. At the level of the study: Clusters of TCRs were largely donor specific. Overall study findings and caveats: The pre-infection memory compartment contained some responding clones, suggesting cross-reactive memory joined. A balance of CD4 and CD8 characterized clones contracting day 15 to 85, whereas later expanders leaned CD4+.

A few counts support this clonotype. What it binds is unknown. The 5'RACE method, run with constant-segment primers, produced TCR alpha and TCR beta cDNA libraries (carrying sample barcodes and UMIs). TCRdb itself ran the 5' RACE reads through MiXCR, one entry per CDR3 protein. The profile shows approximately 580,000 distinct CDR3 sequences, about a fifth of them singletons. The germline V gene encodes CDR1 MGHRA and CDR2 YSYEKL. This CDR3 comprises 13 residues. Trimming took 4 bases from V and 3 from J, leaving 10 bases between them. Specimen: PBMCs or a T cell subset sorted from them (not recorded which). The genes are TRBV4-1 and TRBJ2-7; no firm D call. This clonotype was sampled from an adult woman who had mild COVID-19 (a few samples of this study predate the infection). Cell type and time point are not known. The CDR3 is CASSLTPVYEQYF. The CDR3 bases are TGCGCCAGCAGCCTTACGCCTGTCTACGAGCAGTACTTC.